This TCR beta chain originates from a study of cytomegalovirus exposure and HLA in healthy donors. Germline V gene sequence: CDR1 SEHNR, CDR2 FQNEAQ (reference sequence). Trimming pared 5 bases from V and 5 bases from J, leaving 16 bases between. The CDR3 extends over 14 amino acids. The study's findings and limits: Common viral pathogens seemed, in a later analysis, to connect with several of the most significant clusters.

60 Vbeta and 13 Jbeta primers were used in PCR. The protocol was immunoSEQ multiplex PCR, while the TCRdb copy is restricted to in-frame clones and leaves out a portion. The table shows over 85,000 clones, with under 75% occurring only once. Notes on this clone: Its antigen is currently unknown.

The rearrangement links TRBV7-9 to TRBJ2-7; perhaps TRBD2 as D (5 bases). Material: PBMCs. This receptor was taken from a female donor in good health and CMV-seronegative. The CDR3 is CASSPWRNGNEQYF. Written as DNA, the CDR3 is TGTGCCAGCAGCCCCTGGAGGAACGGGAACGAGCAGTACTTC.